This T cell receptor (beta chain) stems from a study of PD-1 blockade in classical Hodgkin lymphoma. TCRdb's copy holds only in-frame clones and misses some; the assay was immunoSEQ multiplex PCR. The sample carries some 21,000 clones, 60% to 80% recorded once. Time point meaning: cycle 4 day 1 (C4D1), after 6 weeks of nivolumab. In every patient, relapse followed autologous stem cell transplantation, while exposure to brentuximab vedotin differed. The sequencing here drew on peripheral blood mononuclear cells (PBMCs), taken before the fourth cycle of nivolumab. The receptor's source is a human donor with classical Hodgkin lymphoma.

The CDR3 region is CASSYSPPPRPYEQYF. The CDR3 nucleotides are TGTGCCAGCAGTTACTCGCCGCCGCCCCGGCCCTACGAGCAGTACTTC. The genes are TRBV6-5 and TRBJ2-7; D is unresolved. Germline V gene sequence: CDR1 MNHEY, CDR2 SVGAGI. The CDR3 length is 16 residues. V was cut by 0 bases and J by 2 bases, with 14 bases left in between.